The subject of this entry is one T cell receptor beta chain. Per germline, CDR1 WNHNN and CDR2 SYGVQD (reference sequence). The length of the CDR3 is 14 residues. Unmatched junction bases numbered 8, after V lost 7 bases and J lost 4 bases. Profiling relied on immunoSEQ multiplex PCR, and the TCRdb table lists in-frame clones only, not all of them. Of 1.6 million or so clones detected, approximately 98.5% appear once; the ten largest clones hold about 0.35%. The data are from a study of shared clonotypes between healthy human individuals. The chain links TRBV10-1 to TRBJ1-2, with 8 bases identical to TRBD1. The source is a young man in good health. The sample consisted of naive CD4+ T cells sorted from blood. Subset of the sample: CD45RA+ positively selected. The CDR3 sequence is CASKPRGRPYGYTF. In DNA, the CDR3 is TGCGCCAGCAAGCCCAGGGGGCGCCCCTATGGCTACACCTTC.